A single sample gave rise to the 15 T cell receptor beta chains below, sequenced in a study of cytomegalovirus exposure and HLA in healthy donors. The PCR employed 60 Vbeta primers together with 13 Jbeta primers. The method was immunoSEQ multiplex PCR; TCRdb's version includes in-frame clones alone and lacks a portion of them. The sample includes about 160,000 clones, roughly 84% seen only once; the top ten take about 1.4%. The sample taken for sequencing was PBMCs. These TCRs come from a woman aged 18-35 years in good health and CMV-seronegative.

This clone was seen a handful of times. The rearrangement links TRBV5-4 to TRBJ1-5; maybe TRBD1 (6 bases). The CDR3 is 16 amino acids. The V gene's germline CDR1 is SGHNT and CDR2 YYREEE (reference sequence). With 4 bases removed from V and 3 bases from J, the gap between germline ends came to 17 bases. The CDR3 region has the DNA TGTGCCAGCAGCCTGGGGGGGCCCGTAAACAATCAGCCCCAGCATTTT. This gives the protein CASSLGGPVNNQPQHF.

This chain uses TRBV19 with TRBJ2-7, with 8 bases that match TRBD1. This CDR3 comprises 14 residues. Germline V CDR1 and CDR2: LNHDA, SQIVND (reference sequence). The J segment lost 5 bases and the V segment lost 3 bases, leaving 6 bases of the junction unmatched. CDR3 protein: CASSIARGPHEQYF. The CDR3 DNA sequence: TGTGCCAGTAGTATTGCCAGGGGGCCCCACGAGCAGTACTTC.

J is TRBJ1-2 and V is TRBV27; 7 bases fit TRBD1. CDR3 size: 15 residues. The V segment lost 7 bases and the J segment 4 bases; nucleotides outside the gene matches: 12. Germline values: CDR1 MNHEY, CDR2 SMNVEV (reference sequence). CDR3 loop: CASNPLGGGVYGYTF. The CDR3 coding sequence is TGTGCCAGCAATCCCCTAGGGGGCGGGGTCTATGGCTACACCTTC.

The rearrangement joins TRBV27 to TRBJ1-3; D remains ambiguous. V dropped 8 bases and J dropped 1 base, with 12 bases sitting between them. This CDR3 is built from 14 residues. The germline CDR1 and CDR2 sequences are MNHEY and SMNVEV (reference sequence). DNA for the CDR3: TGTGCCAGCCGGTCTCCCGGGTCTGGAAACACCATATATTTT. It encodes CASRSPGSGNTIYF.

This clone turned up a few times. The junction differs from germline at one of its ends, possibly a read error. V and J are TRBV6-1 and TRBJ2-1, with unresolved D. The CDR3 is made up of 15 amino acids. Germline V CDR1 and CDR2: MNHNS, SASEGT. The CDR3 spells CAISESQAIHNEQFF. CDR3 sequence (DNA): TGTGCCATCAGTGAGAGTCAAGCGATCCACAATGAGCAGTTCTTC.

J is TRBJ2-3 and V is TRBV9; 10 bases align to TRBD2. The CDR3 is 15 amino acids. Germline CDR1 and CDR2: SGDLS and YYNGEE. V shed 4 bases and J 1 base; nucleotides not matched to a gene: 3. The CDR3 spells CASSLTSGGTDTQYF. CDR3 nucleotide sequence: TGTGCCAGCAGCCTTACTAGCGGGGGCACAGATACGCAGTATTTT.

CDR3 sequence: CASSLGSTGPNYGYTF. In DNA, the CDR3 is TGCGCCAGCAGCTTGGGTTCGACAGGACCTAACTATGGCTACACCTTC. The rearrangement links TRBV5-1 to TRBJ1-2; D might be TRBD1 (6 bases). The V gene lost 0 bases and the J gene lost 0 bases, with 12 bases spanning the gap. Germline V gene lookup returns CDR1 SGHRS and CDR2 YFSETQ. The CDR3 runs to 16 residues.

The V call is TRBV7-9, the J call TRBJ1-5; D ambiguous. CDR1 and CDR2 (germline): SEHNR, FQNEAQ (reference sequence). The V end was cut by 0 bases, the J end by 9 bases, with 12 bases between. The CDR3 extends over 14 amino acids. The CDR3 nucleotides are TGTGCCAGCAGCTTAGCCGGGGAGGATCCGCCCCAGCATTTT. Protein sequence: CASSLAGEDPPQHF.

This chain links TRBV6-5 with TRBJ2-7; D remains unclear. V gave up 0 bases and J gave up 2 bases, with 11 bases separating them. This CDR3 region has 15 residues. Germline loops: CDR1 MNHEY, CDR2 SVGAGI. The CDR3 DNA sequence: TGTGCCAGCAGTTACTCCTCCGGCGGAACCTACGAGCAGTACTTC. Protein: CASSYSSGGTYEQYF.

V is TRBV6-5 and J is TRBJ2-2; D gene uncertain. The CDR3 is 13 amino acids. Trimming took 8 bases from V and 0 from J, leaving 7 bases between them. Germline-derived CDR1 and CDR2 are MNHEY and SVGAGI. Here the CDR3 DNA reads TGTGCCAGCGGCCCAGCGAACACCGGGGAGCTGTTTTTT. It is translated as CASGPANTGELFF.

V is TRBV5-4 and J is TRBJ1-2; possibly TRBD1 for D (5 bases). V was clipped by 6 bases and J by 5 bases, with 14 bases between them. The CDR3 runs to 13 residues. CDR1 SGHNT and CDR2 YYREEE come from the germline V gene (reference sequence). This chain's CDR3 is CASTLDSGYGYTF. The DNA for the CDR3 is TGTGCCAGCACTCTTGACAGTGGGTATGGCTACACCTTC.

J is TRBJ1-1 and V is TRBV7-9; 9 bases are shared with TRBD1. CDR3 length equals 16 residues. Germline values: CDR1 SEHNR, CDR2 FQNEAQ (reference sequence). V lost 5 bases and J lost 1; bases outside the gene matches: 8. CDR3: CASSPTGGGGNTEAFF. The CDR3 coding sequence is TGTGCCAGCAGCCCTACAGGGGGCGGGGGGAACACTGAAGCTTTCTTT.

To note about this clone: At one end, the junction sequence differs from germline, possibly due to a read error. The chain uses TRBV27 and TRBJ2-4; 7 positions match TRBD2. The CDR3 sequence is 12 residues long. The germline CDR1 and CDR2 sequences are MNHEY and SMNVEV (reference sequence). CDR3 region: CAKRLAENIQYF. The CDR3 DNA reads as TGTGCCAAACGACTAGCCGAAAACATTCAGTACTTC.

CDR3 region: CASNTGWGSGQPQHF. CDR3 nucleotide sequence: TGTGCCAGCAATACAGGGTGGGGGTCCGGTCAGCCCCAGCATTTT. V is TRBV6-5 and J is TRBJ1-5; D perhaps matches TRBD1 (6 bases). Germline V gene data show CDR1 as MNHEY and CDR2 as SVGAGI. This CDR3 is built from 15 residues. Trimming took 7 bases from V and 6 from J, leaving 19 bases between them.

The V call is TRBV7-9, the J call TRBJ1-2; 9 nucleotides line up with TRBD1. The CDR3 consists of 16 residues. Germline V lookup: CDR1 SEHNR, CDR2 FQNEAQ (reference sequence). J lost 5 bases, V lost 1 base, and 8 bases had no gene match. The CDR3 coding sequence is TGTGCCAGCAGCTTAGAGGGAGCGGGACAGGGATATGGCTACACCTTC. It codes for CASSLEGAGQGYGYTF.